Following are 6 T cell receptor beta chains from one sample sequenced in a study of beta chain features in type 1 diabetes. Regarding the study as a whole: Significant though moderate, a shortening of TCRB CDR3s appeared in all four CD4+ subsets of Type 1 diabetes patients.

The sequenced template was cDNA made from the entire isolated RNA. Profiling relied on immunoSEQ multiplex PCR, and the TCRdb table lists in-frame clones only, not all of them. The sample holds 300,000 to 450,000 clones, 9.6% seen once. These receptors' antigens are unknown. The sample was central memory CD4+ T cells from blood. These receptors were taken from a man younger than 40 with type 1 diabetes.

This clone was counted between two and nine times. The genes are TRBV11-2 and TRBJ2-5; D perhaps matches TRBD2 (5 bases). The end of the DNA fits TRBJ2-7 better, so the J call may be wrong. The CDR3 totals 14 residues. Germline assignment: CDR1 SGHAT and CDR2 FQNNGV. The CDR3, as DNA: TGTGCCAGCAGCGCGGACTGGAACTCCTACGAGCAGTACTTC. The encoded protein is CASSADWNSYEQYF.

The chain links TRBV4-2 to TRBJ2-3, with TRBD2 as a possible D gene (5 bases). Germline V gene data show CDR1 as LGHNA and CDR2 as YNFKEQ. Trimming pared 8 bases from V and 1 base from J, leaving 13 bases between. The CDR3 is 14 residues long. CDR3 in DNA: TGTGCCAGCGCACGGGATCGCGGCACAGATACGCAGTATTTT. This codes for CASARDRGTDTQYF.

This clone was recorded a few times. The chain is built from TRBV7-6 and TRBJ2-3, with 15 positions matching TRBD2. CDR3 length equals 18 residues. Germline lookup yields CDR1 SGHVS and CDR2 FNYEAQ. The V and J ends lost 2 bases and 0 bases, in that order; junction bases with no gene match: 3. CDR3 loop: CASSLIGTSGGSTDTQYF. The CDR3 DNA is TGTGCCAGCAGCTTAATAGGGACTAGCGGGGGGAGCACAGATACGCAGTATTTT.

The chain has TRBV30 and TRBJ2-2; no clear D. V was cut by 0 bases and J by 3 bases, with 8 bases left in between. This CDR3 spans 14 amino acids. The germline gives CDR1 GTSNPN, CDR2 SVGIG (reference sequence). CDR3 sequence (DNA): TGTGCCTGGAGTGTTGCACAATACACCGGGGAGCTGTTTTTT. This sequence encodes CAWSVAQYTGELFF.

For this clone: The junction differs from germline at one of its ends, possibly a read error. The genes are TRBV13 and TRBJ2-1, with D uncertain. Looked up from germline, CDR1 is PRHDT and CDR2 is FYEKMQ (reference sequence). The CDR3 runs 13 residues. The CDR3 bases are TGTGCCACCAGTGAAAGCTCCTACAGTGAGCAGTTCTTC. This gives the protein CATSESSYSEQFF. Drawing the rest from reference TRBV13 and TRBJ2-1, the complete variable domain is AAGVIQSPRHLIKEKRETATLKCYPIPRHDTVYWYQQGPGQDPQFLISFYEKMQSDKGSIPDRFSAQQFSDYHSELNMSSLELGDSALYFCATSESSYSEQFFGPGTRLTVL.

This clone occurred a few times. The chain combines TRBV2 with TRBJ2-1; D is perhaps TRBD1 or TRBD2 (5 bases each). Trimming shortened V by 10 bases and J by 2 bases, and 18 bases separated the two germline ends. The CDR3 has 15 amino acids. The germline V gene encodes CDR1 SNHLY and CDR2 FYNNEI. The CDR3 region is CANLTGTTPYNEQFF. The CDR3 DNA reads TGTGCCAACCTTACCGGGACGACCCCCTACAATGAGCAGTTCTTC.